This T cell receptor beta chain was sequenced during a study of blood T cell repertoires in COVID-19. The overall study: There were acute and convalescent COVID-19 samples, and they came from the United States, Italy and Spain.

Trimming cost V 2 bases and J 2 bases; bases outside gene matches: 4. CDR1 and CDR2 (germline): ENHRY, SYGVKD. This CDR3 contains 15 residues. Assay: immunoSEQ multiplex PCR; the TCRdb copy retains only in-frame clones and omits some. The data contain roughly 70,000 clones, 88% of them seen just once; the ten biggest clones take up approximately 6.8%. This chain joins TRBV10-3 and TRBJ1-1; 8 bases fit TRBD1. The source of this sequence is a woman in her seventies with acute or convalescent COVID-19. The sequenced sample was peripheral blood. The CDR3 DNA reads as TGTGCCATCAGTGAGCCCGACAGGGGAAACACTGAAGCTTTCTTT. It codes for CAISEPDRGNTEAFF.